The present entry profiles one T cell receptor (beta chain) with its context. Its antigen is unknown. Per sample, a minimum of 6 million PBMCs were isolated. This CDR3 contains 13 residues. The V and J ends lost 9 bases and 1 base respectively, with 7 bases between them. The germline V gene encodes CDR1 MGHDK and CDR2 SYGVNS. These data come from a study of blood T cells in healthy people across ages. Overall study: Template switching picked up about one barcoded beta molecule for each two T cells.

The study, taken as a whole, reports: Aged donors had fewer naive CD4+ cells and lower diversity than long-lived donors. Naive T cell percentage showed a strong correlation with TCR beta diversity.

Then a second PCR, running roughly 7 to 11 cycles, was carried out with a sample-barcoded 5' primer and a J-beta primer mix. MiXCR was run by TCRdb on the 5' RACE reads, yielding one entry per CDR3 protein. The sample yields approximately 800,000 distinct CDR3 sequences, approximately 55% seen once. Input material: blood. This receptor was identified in a man older than 75 in good health. The chain joins TRBV25-1 to TRBJ2-6; D is unclear. CDR3 amino acids: CASTMSGANVLTF. The CDR3 nucleotides read TGTGCCAGTACTATGTCTGGGGCCAACGTCCTGACTTTC.